This T cell receptor (beta chain) was profiled in a study of PD-L1 blockade in urothelial cancer. Study-level information: Analyses used blood from 3 weeks (second dose) and 6 weeks after treatment start.

Looked up from germline, CDR1 is SGHNT and CDR2 is YENEEA. This CDR3 comprises 16 residues. V lost 5 bases, J lost 2 bases, and 15 bases lay in between. The time point denotes: pretreatment peripheral blood. Peripheral blood mononuclear cells were collected from every patient before and during treatment, yielding between 1 and 8 samples per patient. Some clones are missing from TCRdb's copy, which holds only in-frame ones; the method was immunoSEQ multiplex PCR. The repertoire holds approximately 41,000 clones, with approximately 80% as singletons. J is TRBJ2-2 and V is TRBV11-3, with D perhaps matching TRBD2 (6 bases). The starting material was PBMCs, obtained around atezolizumab (anti-PD-L1) treatment. The origin of this receptor is an elderly man with urothelial cancer. CDR3 protein: CASSRGRGTNTGELFF. As DNA, the CDR3 is TGTGCCAGCAGCCGAGGGCGGGGCACTAACACCGGGGAGCTGTTTTTT. Complete variable domain (other parts from reference TRBV11-3 and TRBJ2-2): EAGVVQSPRYKIIEKKQPVAFWCNPISGHNTLYWYLQNLGQGPELLIRYENEEAVDDSQLPKDRFSAERLKGVDSTLKIQPAELGDSAVYLCASSRGRGTNTGELFFGEGSRLTVL.